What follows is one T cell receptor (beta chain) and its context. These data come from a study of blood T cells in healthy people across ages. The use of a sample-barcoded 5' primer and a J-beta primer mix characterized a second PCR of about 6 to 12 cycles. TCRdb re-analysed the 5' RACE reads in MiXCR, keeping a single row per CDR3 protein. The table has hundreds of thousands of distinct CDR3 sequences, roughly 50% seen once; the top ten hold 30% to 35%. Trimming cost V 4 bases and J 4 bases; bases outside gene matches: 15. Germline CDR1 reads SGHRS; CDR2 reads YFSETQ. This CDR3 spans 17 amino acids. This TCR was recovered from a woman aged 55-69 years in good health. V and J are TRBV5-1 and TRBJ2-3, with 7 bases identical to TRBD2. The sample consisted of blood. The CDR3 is CASSLRGVGGRPDTQYF. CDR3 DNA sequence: TGCGCCAGCAGCCTCCGTGGGGTTGGCGGGAGACCAGATACGCAGTATTTT.